Below are 32 T cell receptor beta chains sequenced from a single sample in a study of siplizumab effects on memory and regulatory T cells. Generated by immunoSEQ multiplex PCR, the TCRdb table keeps only in-frame clones and is missing some. The sample holds some 100,000 clones, 94% seen once. Sequenced material: Tregs sorted from blood. The receptors were gathered from a human donor in good health.

The gene calls are TRBV25-1 and TRBJ2-3; no clear D gene. The V and J ends lost 4 bases and 5 bases respectively, with 13 bases between them. This CDR3 spans 14 amino acids. From germline, CDR1 is MGHDK and CDR2 SYGVNS. The DNA for the CDR3 is TGTGCCAGCAGTGTATTAGGTGGCGTAGATACGCAGTATTTT. Amino acids: CASSVLGGVDTQYF.

In this sample, this clone turned up once. For the CDR3, the DNA is TGTGCCAGTAGTATAGGAGGGGGCAGCCTCACCGGGGAGCTGTTTTTT. Protein: CASSIGGGSLTGELFF. The chain has TRBV19 and TRBJ2-2, with 7 positions matching TRBD1. The germline CDR1 and CDR2 sequences are LNHDA and SQIVND (reference sequence). Losses at the gene ends were 1 base for V and 4 bases for J; bases not matched to a gene: 6. The CDR3 is 16 residues long.

This clone has just a few counts. The V call is TRBV28, the J call TRBJ1-6, with D perhaps TRBD1 (5 bases). Trimming stripped 7 bases from V and 10 bases from J, with 23 bases between. CDR3 size: 16 residues. Germline V gene lookup returns CDR1 MDHEN and CDR2 SYDVKM. CDR3 protein: CASTRSEGAGVSPLHF. The CDR3 DNA sequence: TGTGCCAGCACCCGATCCGAAGGGGCAGGCGTATCACCCCTCCACTTT.

The chain uses TRBV7-3 and TRBJ2-1, with 9 bases fitting TRBD2. J gave up 1 base and V 5 bases, and 9 bases lay outside the gene matches. Per germline, CDR1 SGHTA and CDR2 FQGTGA. This CDR3 comprises 17 residues. The CDR3 nucleotides read TGTGCCAGCAGCCCCCGCCCGGCGGGAGGGTCCTACAATGAGCAGTTCTTC. Amino acids: CASSPRPAGGSYNEQFF.

The J gene is TRBJ2-1, the V gene TRBV28; D uncertain. Trimming cost V 3 bases and J 8 bases, with 11 bases left between them. Germline V CDR1 and CDR2: MDHEN, SYDVKM. The length of the CDR3 is 13 residues. The CDR3 protein is CASSLPSHHEQFF. The CDR3 DNA sequence: TGTGCCAGCAGTTTGCCATCCCACCATGAGCAGTTCTTC.

This clone was recorded a few times. The J gene is TRBJ2-2, the V gene TRBV7-8; D gene uncertain. CDR1 is SGHVS and CDR2 is FQNEAQ in the germline V gene. This CDR3 comprises 14 residues. V was pared by 8 bases and J by 0 bases, with 10 bases between. The CDR3 sequence: CASWTASNTGELFF. The DNA of the CDR3 is TGTGCCAGCTGGACGGCCTCGAACACCGGGGAGCTGTTTTTT.

The J gene is TRBJ2-7, the V gene TRBV18, with no clear D. The germline gives CDR1 KGHSH, CDR2 LQKENI. V lost 6 bases and J lost 6, with 15 bases in between. The CDR3 runs to 13 residues. CDR3 sequence: CASSEQGLGEQYF. The CDR3 nucleotides are TGTGCCAGCTCTGAGCAAGGTTTGGGCGAGCAGTACTTC. The full variable domain, completed using reference TRBV18 and TRBJ2-7, is NAGVMQNPRHLVRRRGQEARLRCSPMKGHSHVYWYRQLPEEGLKFMVYLQKENIIDESGMPKERFSAEFPKEGPSILRIQQVVRGDSAAYFCASSEQGLGEQYFGPGTRLTVT.

This chain's CDR3 is CASSLPGAVDTQYF. CDR3 in DNA: TGTGCCAGCAGTTTGCCCGGGGCCGTAGATACGCAGTATTTT. The chain has TRBV28 and TRBJ2-3; the D gene could be TRBD1 or TRBD2 (5 bases each). V was clipped by 3 bases and J by 5 bases, with 12 bases between them. CDR1 is MDHEN and CDR2 is SYDVKM in the germline V gene. The CDR3 spans 14 residues. The full variable domain, its missing parts supplied by reference TRBV28 and TRBJ2-3, is DVKVTQSSRYLVKRTGEKVFLECVQDMDHENMFWYRQDPGLGLRLIYFSYDVKMKEKGDIPEGYSVSREKKERFSLILESASTNQTSMYLCASSLPGAVDTQYFGPGTRLTVL.

The chain links TRBV7-9 to TRBJ2-5; D possibly corresponds to TRBD1 (6 bases). CDR1 is SEHNR and CDR2 is FQNEAQ in the germline V gene (reference sequence). V was pared by 2 bases and J by 0 bases, with 13 bases between. The CDR3 extends over 16 amino acids. The CDR3 nucleotides are TGTGCCAGCAGCTTAACAGGGTTAGGGTACCAAGAGACCCAGTACTTC. Residues: CASSLTGLGYQETQYF.

CDR3 coding DNA: TGTGCCAGCAGCTTAGATCGGACTAGCGGGAACCAGTACTTC. Translating it yields CASSLDRTSGNQYF. This rearrangement joins TRBV11-2 to TRBJ2-5, with 12 bases matching TRBD2. Germline V gene lookup returns CDR1 SGHAT and CDR2 FQNNGV. The V segment lost 0 bases and the J segment 10 bases; nucleotides outside the gene matches: 3. The CDR3 totals 14 residues.

The gene calls are TRBV7-9 and TRBJ1-4; D unclear. This CDR3 has 15 residues. Germline V gene data show CDR1 as SEHNR and CDR2 as FQNEAQ (reference sequence). Trimming removed 2 bases at V and 5 bases at J, with 12 bases between. CDR3 nucleotide sequence: TGTGCCAGCAGCTTAACCCTTCATCGAAATGAAAAACTGTTTTTT. It specifies CASSLTLHRNEKLFF.

This rearrangement joins TRBV11-2 to TRBJ1-1; D is possibly TRBD1 (6 bases). Trimming removed 2 bases from V and 0 bases from J, with 7 bases in between. The CDR3 sequence is 14 residues long. From germline, CDR1 is SGHAT and CDR2 FQNNGV. This CDR3 reads CASSLQGLNTEAFF. CDR3 DNA sequence: TGTGCCAGCAGCTTACAGGGGTTGAACACTGAAGCTTTCTTT.

The J gene is TRBJ1-1, the V gene TRBV6-1, with 7 bases matching TRBD1. The germline CDR1 and CDR2 sequences are MNHNS and SASEGT. Unmatched junction bases numbered 9, after V lost 8 bases and J lost 6 bases. This CDR3 spans 13 amino acids. In nucleotides, the CDR3 is TGTGCCAGCTCCTCATCAGGGGGTCCTGAAGCTTTCTTT. Encoded protein: CASSSSGGPEAFF.

V gene TRBV9 combines with J gene TRBJ1-3; no reliable D call. V lost 1 base, J lost 0 bases, and 14 bases lay in between. Germline values: CDR1 SGDLS, CDR2 YYNGEE. This CDR3 has 17 amino acids. The CDR3 spells CASSVYEDQFSGNTIYF. CDR3 sequence (DNA): TGTGCCAGCAGCGTATATGAGGACCAATTCTCTGGAAACACCATATATTTT.

This chain uses TRBV11-2 with TRBJ1-2; possible D gene TRBD1, 5 bases. Per the germline V gene, CDR1 is SGHAT and CDR2 is FQNNGV. The germline V and J ends were trimmed by 5 bases and 8 bases, with 21 bases remaining between them. The CDR3 runs to 15 residues. For the CDR3, the DNA is TGTGCCAGCAGCCTATGGACGGGATGGAGGGACGGCTACACCTTC. Protein product: CASSLWTGWRDGYTF. Looking up the rest from reference TRBV11-2 and TRBJ1-2 gives the full variable domain: EAGVAQSPRYKIIEKRQSVAFWCNPISGHATLYWYQQILGQGPKLLIQFQNNGVVDDSQLPKDRFSAERLKGVDSTLKIQPAKLEDSAVYLCASSLWTGWRDGYTFGSGTRLTVV.

The rearrangement uses TRBV7-9 and TRBJ2-3; 10 nucleotides align to TRBD2. CDR3 length: 16 residues. Germline V gene data show CDR1 as SEHNR and CDR2 as FQNEAQ (reference sequence). Trimming removed 7 bases from V and 4 bases from J; junction bases left unmatched: 11. CDR3: CASILPSGSLSDTQYF. The CDR3 nucleotides are TGTGCCAGCATACTTCCTAGCGGGAGTCTCTCAGATACGCAGTATTTT.

The genes are TRBV7-3 and TRBJ2-3; perhaps TRBD1 as D (6 bases). CDR3 size: 15 residues. V was clipped by 5 bases and J by 0 bases, with 12 bases between them. Germline-derived CDR1 and CDR2 are SGHTA and FQGTGA. The chain's CDR3 is CASSGMGASTDTQYF. The DNA of the CDR3 is TGTGCCAGCAGCGGGATGGGGGCCAGCACAGATACGCAGTATTTT. Looking up the rest from reference TRBV7-3 and TRBJ2-3 gives the full variable domain: GAGVSQTPSNKVTEKGKYVELRCDPISGHTALYWYRQSLGQGPEFLIYFQGTGAADDSGLPNDRFFAVRPEGSVSTLKIQRTERGDSAVYLCASSGMGASTDTQYFGPGTRLTVL.

Concerning this clone: The junction departs from germline at one end; a sequencing error may be responsible. The V and J genes are TRBV18 and TRBJ2-7; 8 nucleotides align to TRBD2. Per the germline V gene, CDR1 is KGHSH and CDR2 is LQKENI. The CDR3 runs to 15 residues. The DNA of the CDR3 is TGTGCCAGCTCATCACCAGCGGGAGCAGAAGGCGAGCAGTACTTC. Translating it yields CASSSPAGAEGEQYF.

A single count supports this clone. This chain uses TRBV15 with TRBJ1-3; D gene unclear. V lost 1 base and J 0 bases, leaving 10 bases between the germline ends. Germline CDR1 is LNHNV and CDR2 is YYDKDF (reference sequence). This CDR3 is built from 16 residues. The CDR3 nucleotides read TGTGCCACCAGCAGAGTGAGACAAACCTCTGGAAACACCATATATTTT. Translated, it gives CATSRVRQTSGNTIYF.

The rearrangement joins TRBV27 to TRBJ2-1; D is unclear. From germline, CDR1 is MNHEY and CDR2 SMNVEV (reference sequence). This CDR3 is 13 amino acids long. V shed 2 bases and J shed 9 bases, with 11 bases lying between them. DNA of the CDR3: TGTGCCAGCAGTTTACAGGCGGACGGTGAGCAGTTCTTC. Its translation is CASSLQADGEQFF.

The chain combines TRBV20-1 with TRBJ1-1, with D unclear. CDR3 length: 10 residues. V was cut by 6 bases and J by 4 bases, with 6 bases left in between. Germline CDR1 reads DFQATT; CDR2 reads SNEGSKA (reference sequence). CDR3 DNA sequence: TGCAGTGCCCGGACCACTGAAGCTTTCTTT. As protein: CSARTTEAFF.

This chain uses TRBV28 with TRBJ2-5, with D perhaps matching TRBD2 (6 bases). The ends were cut back, 9 bases at V and 4 bases at J, with 15 bases in the middle. The CDR3 has 13 residues. Germline CDR1 MDHEN, CDR2 SYDVKM. The CDR3 DNA sequence: TGTGCCAGTCGCGGGACGTCGGGAGAGACCCAGTACTTC. As protein: CASRGTSGETQYF.

The V and J genes are TRBV4-2 and TRBJ2-7; TRBD2 matches 7 bases. Unmatched junction bases numbered 9, after V lost 3 bases and J lost 4 bases. Per germline, CDR1 LGHNA and CDR2 YNFKEQ. The CDR3 has 15 residues. CDR3 amino acids: CASSHTSDQAYEQYF. The CDR3 coding sequence is TGTGCCAGCAGCCATACTAGCGACCAGGCGTACGAGCAGTACTTC.

CDR3 bases: TGTGCCATCAGTGAGTCGGGCAGGGCCTACAATGAGCAGTTCTTC. Amino acid sequence: CAISESGRAYNEQFF. The chain has TRBV10-3 and TRBJ2-1, with D possibly being TRBD1 (5 bases). This CDR3 is built from 15 residues. Germline-derived CDR1 and CDR2 are ENHRY and SYGVKD. Trimming stripped 0 bases from V and 2 bases from J, with 8 bases between.

This sequence joins TRBV10-3 and TRBJ2-3; 13 positions match TRBD2. With V trimmed by 11 bases and J by 2 bases, 7 bases remained unmatched. This CDR3 comprises 15 residues. Germline V gene data show CDR1 as ENHRY and CDR2 as SYGVKD. CDR3 in DNA: TGTGCCTCTTCGGGACTAGCGGGACTCACAGATACGCAGTATTTT. It codes for CASSGLAGLTDTQYF.

The chain recombines TRBV6-1 with TRBJ1-6; D gene uncertain. Germline V lookup: CDR1 MNHNS, CDR2 SASEGT. The CDR3 totals 15 residues. With 2 bases removed from V and 9 bases from J, the gap between germline ends came to 14 bases. CDR3 coding DNA: TGTGCCAGCAGTGAACGGAAAGTATCGGGTTCACCCCTCCACTTT. Its protein product is CASSERKVSGSPLHF.

This chain joins TRBV10-3 and TRBJ1-1; TRBD1 is a possible D gene (6 bases). Deletions cut 6 bases from V and 4 bases from J, with 12 bases between. CDR1 and CDR2 from the germline V gene are ENHRY and SYGVKD. This CDR3 region has 13 residues. The chain's CDR3 is CAIRRGGGTEAFF. CDR3 in DNA: TGTGCCATCAGGAGGGGAGGGGGCACTGAAGCTTTCTTT.

The V gene is TRBV7-6, the J gene TRBJ2-4; TRBD1 aligns across 10 bases. Germline lookup yields CDR1 SGHVS and CDR2 FNYEAQ. Trimming removed 1 base from V and 6 bases from J; junction bases left unmatched: 3. The CDR3 loop spans 15 amino acids. The CDR3 DNA sequence: TGTGCCAGCAGCTTAGGACAGGGGGCCGTAAACATTCAGTACTTC. Its protein is CASSLGQGAVNIQYF.

This rearrangement joins TRBV5-1 to TRBJ2-7; D remains unclear. Per the germline V gene, CDR1 is SGHRS and CDR2 is YFSETQ. The CDR3 extends over 15 amino acids. V was trimmed by 1 base and J by 0 bases, leaving 11 bases between them. The CDR3 DNA reads TGCGCCAGCAGCTTGTCCGGACCCATCTCCTACGAGCAGTACTTC. It encodes CASSLSGPISYEQYF. Complete variable domain (other parts from reference TRBV5-1 and TRBJ2-7): KAGVTQTPRYLIKTRGQQVTLSCSPISGHRSVSWYQQTPGQGLQFLFEYFSETQRNKGNFPGRFSGRQFSNSRSEMNVSTLELGDSALYLCASSLSGPISYEQYFGPGTRLTVT.

The chain joins TRBV5-1 to TRBJ1-1; D is ambiguous. The CDR3 is 14 amino acids. Per germline, CDR1 SGHRS and CDR2 YFSETQ. The V gene lost 0 bases and the J gene lost 1 base, with 7 bases spanning the gap. This CDR3 reads CASSLASRNTEAFF. CDR3 DNA sequence: TGCGCCAGCAGCTTGGCTTCTCGGAACACTGAAGCTTTCTTT. The whole variable domain, remainder taken from reference TRBV5-1 and TRBJ1-1, is KAGVTQTPRYLIKTRGQQVTLSCSPISGHRSVSWYQQTPGQGLQFLFEYFSETQRNKGNFPGRFSGRQFSNSRSEMNVSTLELGDSALYLCASSLASRNTEAFFGQGTRLTVV.

The chain recombines TRBV2 with TRBJ2-1, with 11 bases identical to TRBD2. The CDR3 spans 14 residues. From germline, CDR1 is SNHLY and CDR2 FYNNEI. The V segment lost 4 bases and the J segment 8 bases; nucleotides outside the gene matches: 4. CDR3 sequence: CASSVAGGYYEQFF. The DNA for the CDR3 is TGTGCCAGCAGTGTAGCGGGAGGGTACTATGAGCAGTTCTTC.

V and J are TRBV18 and TRBJ2-3; D uncertain. Trimming pared 0 bases from V and 2 bases from J, leaving 6 bases between. Germline CDR1 KGHSH, CDR2 LQKENI. The CDR3 is 14 amino acids. The CDR3 sequence is CASSPPGYTDTQYF. For the CDR3, the DNA is TGTGCCAGCTCACCACCGGGTTACACAGATACGCAGTATTTT.